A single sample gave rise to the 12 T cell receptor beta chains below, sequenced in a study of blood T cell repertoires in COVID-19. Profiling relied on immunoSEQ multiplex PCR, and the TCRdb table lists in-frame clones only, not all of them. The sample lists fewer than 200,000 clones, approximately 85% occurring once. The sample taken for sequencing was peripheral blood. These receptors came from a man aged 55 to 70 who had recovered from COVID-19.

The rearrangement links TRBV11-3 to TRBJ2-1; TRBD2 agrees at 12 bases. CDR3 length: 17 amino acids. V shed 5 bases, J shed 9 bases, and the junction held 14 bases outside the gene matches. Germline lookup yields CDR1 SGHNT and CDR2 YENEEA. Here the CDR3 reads CASSAPNLAGGPVEQFF. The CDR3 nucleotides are TGTGCCAGCAGCGCACCAAATCTAGCGGGGGGGCCTGTTGAGCAGTTCTTC.

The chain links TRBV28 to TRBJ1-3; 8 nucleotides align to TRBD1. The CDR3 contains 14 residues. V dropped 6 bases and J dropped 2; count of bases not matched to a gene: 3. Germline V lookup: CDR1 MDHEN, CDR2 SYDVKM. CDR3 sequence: CASSSGGAGNTIYF. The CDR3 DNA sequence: TGTGCCAGCAGCTCAGGGGGCGCTGGAAACACCATATATTTT.

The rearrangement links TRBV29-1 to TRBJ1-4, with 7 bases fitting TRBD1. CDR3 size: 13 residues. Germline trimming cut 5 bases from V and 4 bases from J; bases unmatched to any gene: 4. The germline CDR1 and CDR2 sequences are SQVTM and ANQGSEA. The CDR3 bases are TGCAGCGTTCAGGGGGTCCTTAATGAAAAACTGTTTTTT. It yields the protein CSVQGVLNEKLFF.

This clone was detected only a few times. As DNA, the CDR3 is TGTGCCAGCCACTGGCGGGGCTGGGACGAGCAGTACTTC. It translates to CASHWRGWDEQYF. V and J are TRBV2 and TRBJ2-7; TRBD2 might be the D (6 bases). The CDR3 runs to 13 residues. Trimming pared 8 bases from V and 5 bases from J, leaving 16 bases between. Germline CDR1 reads SNHLY; CDR2 reads FYNNEI.

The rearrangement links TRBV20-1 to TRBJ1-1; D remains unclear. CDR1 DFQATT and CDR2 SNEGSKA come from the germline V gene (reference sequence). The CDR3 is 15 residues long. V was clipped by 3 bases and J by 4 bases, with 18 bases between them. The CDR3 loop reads CSASPQAGMTTEAFF. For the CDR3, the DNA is TGCAGTGCTAGTCCTCAAGCAGGTATGACCACTGAAGCTTTCTTT.

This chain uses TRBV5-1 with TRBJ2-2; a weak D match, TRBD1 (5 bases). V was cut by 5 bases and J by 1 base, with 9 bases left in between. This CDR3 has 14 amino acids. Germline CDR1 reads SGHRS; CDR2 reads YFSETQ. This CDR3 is CASRADRNTGELFF. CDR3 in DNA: TGCGCCAGCAGAGCCGACAGGAACACCGGGGAGCTGTTTTTT.

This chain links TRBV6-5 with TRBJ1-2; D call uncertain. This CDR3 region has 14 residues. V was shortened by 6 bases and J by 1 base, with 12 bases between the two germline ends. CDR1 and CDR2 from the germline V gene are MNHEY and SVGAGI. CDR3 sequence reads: CASSLDTLNYGYTF. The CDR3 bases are TGTGCCAGCAGCCTTGACACGCTTAACTATGGCTACACCTTC.

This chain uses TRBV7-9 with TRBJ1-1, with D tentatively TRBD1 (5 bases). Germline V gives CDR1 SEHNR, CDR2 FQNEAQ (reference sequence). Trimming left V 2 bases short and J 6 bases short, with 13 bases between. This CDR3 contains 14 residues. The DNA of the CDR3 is TGTGCCAGCAGCTTAACCGGGGGTAACCCTGAAGCTTTCTTT. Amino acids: CASSLTGGNPEAFF.

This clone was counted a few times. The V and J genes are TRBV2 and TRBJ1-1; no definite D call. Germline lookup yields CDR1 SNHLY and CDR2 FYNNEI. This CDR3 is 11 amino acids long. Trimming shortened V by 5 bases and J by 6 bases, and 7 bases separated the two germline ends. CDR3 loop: CASSPYSEAFF. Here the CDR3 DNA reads TGTGCCAGCAGTCCTTATTCTGAAGCTTTCTTT.

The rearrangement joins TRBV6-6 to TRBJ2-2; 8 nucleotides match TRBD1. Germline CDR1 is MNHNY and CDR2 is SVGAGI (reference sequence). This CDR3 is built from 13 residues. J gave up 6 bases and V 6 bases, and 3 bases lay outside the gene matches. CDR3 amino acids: CASSRQGPGELFF. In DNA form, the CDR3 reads TGTGCCAGCAGCCGACAGGGGCCCGGGGAGCTGTTTTTT.

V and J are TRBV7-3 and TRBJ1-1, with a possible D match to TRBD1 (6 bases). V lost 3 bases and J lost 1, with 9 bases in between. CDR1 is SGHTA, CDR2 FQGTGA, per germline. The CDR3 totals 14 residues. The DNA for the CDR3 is TGTGCCAGCAGCTTGGGACAAGCGAACACTGAAGCTTTCTTT. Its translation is CASSLGQANTEAFF.

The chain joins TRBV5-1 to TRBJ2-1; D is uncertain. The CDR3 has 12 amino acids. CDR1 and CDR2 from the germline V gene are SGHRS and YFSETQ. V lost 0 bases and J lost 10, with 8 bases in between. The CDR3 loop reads CASSLVTEEQFF. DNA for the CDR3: TGCGCCAGCAGCTTGGTTACAGAAGAGCAGTTCTTC.